A selection of T cell receptor beta chains follows, all from one sample in a study of T cell changes during pregnancy in multiple sclerosis. Clones were sequenced by immunoSEQ multiplex PCR, and TCRdb holds only the in-frame ones, with some missing. This sample has roughly 76,000 clones, with about 90% found just once. The sequenced sample was CD4+ T cells from peripheral blood mononuclear cells, obtained in the second trimester of pregnancy. These receptor sequences come from a female donor with multiple sclerosis, enrolled in a pregnancy study. The CDR3 runs from the conserved cysteine through the conserved F or W. A D gene is named only where the DNA matches it firmly. Size is omitted from some rows. Given values are once, few, many or a class for expanded clones.

d_gene,v_gene,abundance,j_gene,CDR3aa,CDR3nt
.,TRBV14,.,TRBJ2-2,CASSQITGPSGELFF,TGTGCCAGCAGCCAAATCACAGGACCGTCCGGGGAGCTGTTTTTT
TRBD2,TRBV15,.,TRBJ2-7,CATSRARGLASYEQYF,TGTGCCACCAGCCGTGCCCGCGGACTAGCCTCCTACGAGCAGTACTTC
TRBD1,TRBV9,.,TRBJ1-2,CASRGGGGGYTF,TGTGCCAGCAGGGGAGGAGGGGGCGGCTACACCTTC
TRBD2,TRBV9,.,TRBJ2-1,CASSVAIGGSGRVNEQFF,TGTGCCAGCAGCGTAGCTATAGGTGGGAGCGGGAGGGTTAATGAGCAGTTCTTC
TRBD2,TRBV30,.,TRBJ2-1,CAWSYGTSGYNEQFF,TGTGCCTGGAGTTATGGGACTAGCGGCTACAATGAGCAGTTCTTC
.,TRBV7-2,.,TRBJ2-3,CASSLRVDTDTQYF,TGTGCCAGCAGCTTACGAGTAGACACAGATACGCAGTATTTT
.,TRBV7-8,once,TRBJ2-3,CASSFITGTGGTDTQYF,TGTGCCAGCAGCTTCATTACAGGGACCGGGGGGACAGATACGCAGTATTTT
TRBD1,TRBV18,once,TRBJ1-1,CASSPRGQANMNTEAFF,TGTGCCAGCTCACCCAGGGGACAGGCGAACATGAACACTGAAGCTTTCTTT
TRBD2,TRBV30,.,TRBJ2-1,CAWELPGGEGNEQFF,TGTGCCTGGGAGCTACCAGGCGGGGAGGGCAATGAGCAGTTCTTC
TRBD1,TRBV18,.,TRBJ1-6,CASSRGQGISPLHF,TGTGCCAGCTCACGGGGACAGGGAATCTCACCCCTCCACTTT
.,TRBV29-1,.,TRBJ1-2,CSVEDQGLSYTF,TGCAGCGTTGAAGATCAGGGCCTGAGCTACACCTTC
TRBD1,TRBV5-1,.,TRBJ1-2,CASSLTPTGGGYGYTF,TGCGCCAGCAGCTTGACCCCGACAGGGGGCGGCTATGGCTACACCTTC
TRBD2,TRBV6-4,.,TRBJ2-1,CASSDLGTSGYNEQFF,TGTGCCAGCAGTGACTTGGGGACTAGCGGTTACAATGAGCAGTTCTTC
.,TRBV18,.,TRBJ1-5,CASSPDWDQPQHF,TGTGCCAGCTCACCCGACTGGGATCAGCCCCAGCATTTT
.,TRBV5-4,once,TRBJ1-4,CASSLGGSTNEKLFF,TGTGCCAGCAGCTTAGGCGGATCAACTAATGAAAAACTGTTTTTT
.,TRBV5-1,.,TRBJ1-2,CASSSTGASGYTF,TGCGCCAGCAGCTCGACAGGTGCGTCTGGCTACACCTTC
TRBD2,TRBV7-3,.,TRBJ2-1,CASSLTASGYNEQFF,TGTGCCAGCAGCTTAACTGCTAGCGGTTACAATGAGCAGTTCTTC
TRBD1,TRBV6-5,.,TRBJ1-5,CASKTQGDSNQPQHF,TGTGCCAGCAAGACACAGGGGGATAGCAATCAGCCCCAGCATTTT
TRBD2,TRBV19,.,TRBJ2-3,CASSSGRAPDTQYF,TGTGCCAGTAGTAGCGGGAGGGCCCCAGATACGCAGTATTTT
TRBD1,TRBV27,.,TRBJ2-2,CASRTGLGELFF,TGTGCCAGCAGGACAGGGCTGGGGGAGCTGTTTTTT
.,TRBV29-1,.,TRBJ1-1,CSVTGVMNTEAFF,TGCAGCGTGACCGGGGTCATGAACACTGAAGCTTTCTTT
.,TRBV30,.,TRBJ2-2,CAAGTSLNTGELFF,TGTGCCGCGGGGACTTCCTTGAACACCGGGGAGCTGTTTTTT
.,TRBV9,.,TRBJ1-5,CASSVAGDNQPQHF,TGTGCCAGCAGCGTAGCAGGGGACAATCAGCCCCAGCATTTT
TRBD2,TRBV6-5,.,TRBJ2-1,CASSYTGLARSEQFF,TGTGCCAGCAGTTACACGGGACTAGCGAGGAGTGAGCAGTTCTTC
.,TRBV29-1,.,TRBJ2-2,CSTTTPNTGELFF,TGCAGCACGACAACTCCGAACACCGGGGAGCTGTTTTTT
TRBD1,TRBV29-1,.,TRBJ1-6,CSAGQRAYNSPLHF,TGCAGCGCGGGACAGAGAGCTTATAATTCACCCCTCCACTTT
.,TRBV6-6,.,TRBJ1-5,CASSYSLGGNQPQHF,TGTGCCAGCAGTTACTCTTTGGGGGGAAATCAGCCCCAGCATTTT